The rows below give T cell receptor beta chains drawn from one sample of a study of technical replicates of blood from several donors. The protocol was immunoSEQ multiplex PCR, while the TCRdb copy is restricted to in-frame clones and leaves out a portion. This sample carries 78,000 or so clones, roughly 91% of them seen once, and the ten largest clones take 0.35% to 0.45%. The sequenced sample consisted of T cells isolated from PBMCs. The receptors here all came from a human donor in good health. Some clones in this sample may be carry-over from other donors' samples. Both conserved end residues are part of each CDR3. Fields, in order: clone size, D gene, V gene, J gene, CDR3 DNA, CDR3 protein. A D gene is named only where the DNA matches it firmly. Only part of the rows carry a size: once, few, many, or a class if the clone is expanded.

>NA|TRBD1|TRBV7-9|TRBJ2-5
TGTGCCAGCAGCATGGGAGGGTCTCGGGACAGGGGGGCAAGAGAGACCCAGTACTTC
CASSMGGSRDRGARETQYF
>NA|NA|TRBV10-3|TRBJ2-7
TGTGCCATCAGTAGCGGAACGAAATACGAGCAGTACTTC
CAISSGTKYEQYF
>NA|TRBD2|TRBV28|TRBJ2-5
TGTGCCAGCAGTTTGACTAGCGGGACCCCGACCCAAGAGACCCAGTACTTC
CASSLTSGTPTQETQYF
>few|NA|TRBV9|TRBJ1-2
TGTGCCAGCAGCGTAGATCTGGACAGCTTCTATGGCTACACCTTC
CASSVDLDSFYGYTF
>NA|NA|TRBV2|TRBJ2-1
TGTGCCAGCAGTGAAAAGAACCAGGGGAACGATGAGCAGTTCTTC
CASSEKNQGNDEQFF
>NA|TRBD2|TRBV19|TRBJ2-1
TGTGCCAGTGGCCGCAGCGGGGGGGTTGGAAATGAGCAGTTCTTC
CASGRSGGVGNEQFF
>once|NA|TRBV5-1|TRBJ1-1
TGCGCCAGCAGCTTGACAGGAATGAACACTGAAGCTTTCTTT
CASSLTGMNTEAFF
>NA|NA|TRBV13|TRBJ2-5
TGTGCCAGCAGCCCGTTATCCGGGGTGCTGACCCAGTACTTC
CASSPLSGVLTQYF
>NA|NA|TRBV5-8|TRBJ2-1
TGTGCCAGCAGCTTGTTTGATCGAGGCAATGAGCAGTTCTTC
CASSLFDRGNEQFF
>once|TRBD1|TRBV27|TRBJ2-4
TGTGCCAGCAGGACAGGGATGGCCAAAAACATTCAGTACTTC
CASRTGMAKNIQYF
>NA|TRBD1|TRBV4-1|TRBJ2-1
TGCGCCAGCAGCCATCCCGACAGGGGCATAAATGAGCAGTTCTTC
CASSHPDRGINEQFF
>NA|TRBD2|TRBV10-3|TRBJ2-1
TGTGCCATCAGGGAGAGCGGGGGGTCCGGTAATGAGCAGTTCTTC
CAIRESGGSGNEQFF
>NA|TRBD1|TRBV28|TRBJ1-1
TGTGCCAGCAGCCCAAGACAGGGTGCGAACACTGAAGCTTTCTTT
CASSPRQGANTEAFF
>NA|NA|TRBV7-8|TRBJ1-3
TGTGCCAGCAGCCCAAAAACCGGGAACACCATATATTTT
CASSPKTGNTIYF